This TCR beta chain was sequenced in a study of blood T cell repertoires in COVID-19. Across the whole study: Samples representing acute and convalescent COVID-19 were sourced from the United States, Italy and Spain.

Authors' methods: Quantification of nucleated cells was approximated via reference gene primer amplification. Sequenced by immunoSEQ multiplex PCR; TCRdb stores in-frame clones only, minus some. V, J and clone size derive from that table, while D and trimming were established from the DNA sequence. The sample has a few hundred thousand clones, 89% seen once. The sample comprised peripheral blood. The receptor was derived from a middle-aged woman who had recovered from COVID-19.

Written as DNA, the CDR3 is TGTGCCAGCAGCCGGCTGACAGGGCCGAATATTCAGTACTTC. Translation gives CASSRLTGPNIQYF. The chain is built from TRBV3-1 (or the pseudogene TRBV3-2) and TRBJ2-7; 7 bases line up with TRBD1. The CDR3 is 14 amino acids. The V gene end was trimmed by 4 bases and the J gene end by 10 bases; junction bases not matched to a gene: 13. The germline CDR1 and CDR2 sequences are LGHDT and YNNKEL (reference sequence).